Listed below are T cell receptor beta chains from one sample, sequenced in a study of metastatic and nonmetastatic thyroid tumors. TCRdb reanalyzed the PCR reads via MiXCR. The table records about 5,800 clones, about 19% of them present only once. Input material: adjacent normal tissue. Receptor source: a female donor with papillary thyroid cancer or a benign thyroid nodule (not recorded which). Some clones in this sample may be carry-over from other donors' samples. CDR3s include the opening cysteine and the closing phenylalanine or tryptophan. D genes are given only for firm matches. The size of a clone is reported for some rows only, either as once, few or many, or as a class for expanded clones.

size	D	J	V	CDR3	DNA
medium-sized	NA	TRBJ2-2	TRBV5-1	CASSFFLAEVNTGELFF	TGCGCCAGCAGCTTCTTCCTAGCTGAGGTGAACACCGGGGAGCTGTTTTTT
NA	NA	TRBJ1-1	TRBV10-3	CAISEMVAEAFF	TGTGCCATCAGTGAGATGGTTGCTGAGGCTTTCTTT
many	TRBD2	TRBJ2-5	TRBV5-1	CASSWNLAGEGETQYF	TGCGCCAGCAGCTGGAACCTTGCGGGGGAGGGGGAGACCCAGTACTTC
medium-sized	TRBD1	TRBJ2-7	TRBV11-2	CASSFSGTGDYEQYF	TGTGCCAGCAGCTTCTCCGGGACAGGGGATTACGAGCAGTACTTC
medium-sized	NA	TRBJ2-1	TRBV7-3	CASSDFAYNEQFF	TGTGCCAGCTCGGACTTCGCCTACAATGAGCAGTTCTTC
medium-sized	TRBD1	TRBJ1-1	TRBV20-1	CSAVKQGGTEAFF	TGCAGTGCAGTTAAACAGGGGGGCACTGAAGCTTTCTTT
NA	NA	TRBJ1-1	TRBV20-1	CRVGLNTESFF	TGCAGGGTCGGGCTGAACACTGAATCTTTCTTT
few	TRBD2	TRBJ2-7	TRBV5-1	CASSRFIIAGGNNEQYF	TGCGCCAGCAGCCGGTTTATTATAGCGGGGGGCAACAACGAGCAGTACTTC
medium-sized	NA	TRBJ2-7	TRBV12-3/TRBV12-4	CASSLRPYEQYF	TGTGCCAGCAGTTTAAGACCCTACGAGCAGTACTTC
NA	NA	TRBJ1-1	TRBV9	CASSVEGIRGGGTEAFF	TGTGCCAGCAGCGTAGAGGGAATTCGGGGGGGCGGCACTGAAGCTTTCTTT
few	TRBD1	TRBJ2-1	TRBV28	CASSLGQGAWNEQFF	TGTGCCAGCAGTCTGGGACAGGGGGCTTGGAATGAGCAGTTCTTC
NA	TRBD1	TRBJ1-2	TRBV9	CASSAGGTQGRYGYTF	TGTGCCAGCAGCGCCGGAGGAACACAGGGGCGGTATGGCTACACCTTC
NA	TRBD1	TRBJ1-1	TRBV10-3	CAISADRVNTEAFF	TGTGCCATCAGTGCGGACAGGGTAAACACTGAAGCTTTCTTT
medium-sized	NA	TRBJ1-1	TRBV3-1	CASSQGGTEAFF	TGTGCCAGCAGCCAAGGAGGAACTGAAGCTTTCTTT
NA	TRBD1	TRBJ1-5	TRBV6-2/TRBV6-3	CASSTALGTGIGPQHF	TGTGCCAGCAGCACGGCACTCGGGACAGGGATAGGACCCCAGCATTTT
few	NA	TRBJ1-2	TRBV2	CASMYGGEYYGYTF	TGTGCCAGCATGTACGGCGGGGAGTACTATGGCTACACCTTC
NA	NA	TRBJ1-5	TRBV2	CASLSGTDQPQHF	TGTGCCAGCCTATCCGGGACGGATCAGCCCCAGCATTTT
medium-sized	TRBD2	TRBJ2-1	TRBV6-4	CASSDSRGGLTPGYNEQFF	TGTGCCAGCAGTGACTCTCGGGGGGGATTGACCCCGGGGTACAATGAGCAGTTCTTC
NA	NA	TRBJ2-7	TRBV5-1	CASRTQGGQGAYEQYF	TGCGCCAGCAGAACCCAGGGGGGGCAGGGAGCATACGAGCAGTACTTC
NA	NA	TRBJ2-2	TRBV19	CASSAQGIGELFF	TGTGCCAGTAGTGCACAGGGTATCGGGGAGCTGTTTTTT
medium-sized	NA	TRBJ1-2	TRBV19	CASSIDVGQTNYGYTF	TGTGCCAGTAGTATAGACGTCGGACAGACAAACTATGGCTACACCTTC
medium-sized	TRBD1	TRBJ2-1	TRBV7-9	CASSLGQGSEQFF	TGTGCCAGCAGCTTAGGACAGGGGAGTGAGCAGTTCTTC
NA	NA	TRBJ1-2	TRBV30	CAWFVAPYGYTF	TGTGCCTGGTTCGTGGCCCCCTATGGCTACACCTTC
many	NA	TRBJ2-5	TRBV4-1	CASSQDPGGLETQYF	TGCGCCAGCAGCCAAGATCCCGGTGGGCTAGAGACCCAGTACTTC
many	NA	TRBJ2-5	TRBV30	CAWSVRRGWGTQYF	TGTGCCTGGAGTGTACGAAGGGGGTGGGGGACCCAGTACTTC
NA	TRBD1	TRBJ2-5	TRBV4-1	CASSQEAPGGGGAGETQYF	TGCGCCAGCAGCCAAGAAGCCCCAGGGGGCGGCGGGGCTGGAGAGACCCAGTACTTC
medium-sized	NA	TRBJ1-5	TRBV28	CASSLIQGGQPQHF	TGTGCCAGCAGTTTAATACAGGGAGGTCAGCCCCAGCATTTT
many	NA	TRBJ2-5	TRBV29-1	CSVRGVQETQYF	TGCAGCGTCAGAGGGGTACAAGAGACCCAGTACTTC